These 17 T cell receptor beta chains were sequenced from one sample in a study of breast tumors, draining lymph nodes, adjacent tissues. TCRdb reprocessed the multiplex PCR reads with MiXCR, giving one entry per CDR3 protein. The data show approximately 20,000 distinct CDR3 sequences, roughly 50% seen once. What was sequenced was breast tumor tissue. The source of these receptors is a female donor with breast cancer. Some clones in this sample may be carry-over from other donors' samples.

Regarding this clonotype: Its ends do not fully match the called genes, so a read error is possible. The chain has TRBV5-5 and TRBJ2-1; 8 nucleotides match TRBD1. Germline V CDR1 and CDR2: SGHKS, YYEKEE (reference sequence). The CDR3 runs 15 residues. The CDR3 loop is CASSRADRGAGELFF. The CDR3 nucleotides are TGTGCCAGCAGCCGAGCTGACAGGGGTGCCGGGGAGCTGTTCTTC.

There are many counts of this clonotype. The V and J genes are TRBV7-9 and TRBJ2-5, with D perhaps TRBD1 or TRBD2 (6 bases each). Germline V lookup: CDR1 SEHNR, CDR2 FQNEAQ (reference sequence). Trimming took off 7 bases at V and 5 bases at J, with 17 bases between the two ends. This CDR3 region has 14 residues. Here the CDR3 reads CASNNRDSWETQYF. CDR3 nucleotides: TGTGCCAGCAACAACAGGGACTCTTGGGAGACCCAGTACTTC. Full variable domain (outside the CDR3, taken from reference TRBV7-9 and TRBJ2-5): DTGVSQNPRHKITKRGQNVTFRCDPISEHNRLYWYRQTLGQGPEFLTYFQNEAQLEKSRLLSDRFSAERPKGSFSTLEIQRTEQGDSAMYLCASNNRDSWETQYFGPGTRLLVL.

V is TRBV2 and J is TRBJ2-1; perhaps TRBD2 as D (6 bases). V was cut by 6 bases and J by 4 bases, with 7 bases left in between. CDR1 and CDR2 from the germline V gene are SNHLY and FYNNEI. The CDR3 runs to 12 residues. Here the CDR3 DNA reads TGTGCCAGCAGCGGGAGTTACAATGAGCAGTTCTTC. This encodes CASSGSYNEQFF.

This clonotype has at least ten counts. This chain uses TRBV7-9 with TRBJ2-1; possibly TRBD1 for D (6 bases). Germline V lookup: CDR1 SEHNR, CDR2 FQNEAQ (reference sequence). V dropped 7 bases and J dropped 0 bases, with 13 bases sitting between them. There are 15 residues in the CDR3. The CDR3 here is CASTTRQASYNEQFF. The CDR3, as DNA: TGTGCCAGCACCACCCGACAGGCCTCCTACAATGAGCAGTTCTTC.

This clonotype has at least ten counts. With a much larger clone just one base away, this may be a read error. This sequence joins TRBV5-8 and TRBJ2-2, with D hard to call. The CDR3 runs 14 residues. CDR1 is SGHTS, CDR2 YDEGEE, per germline. Trimming left V 4 bases short and J 5 bases short, with 12 bases between. CDR3 sequence: CASSTTDSTGELFF. The CDR3, as DNA: TGTGCCAGCAGCACCACCGACTCTACCGGGGAGCTGTTTTTT.

This clonotype was recorded many times. The rearrangement links TRBV5-1 to TRBJ2-7; 8 nucleotides align to TRBD2. V was pared by 0 bases and J by 6 bases, with 5 bases of the junction left unmatched. In germline, CDR1 is SGHRS, CDR2 YFSETQ. The CDR3 is 14 amino acids. This CDR3 is CASSLAGGLTEQYF. In nucleotides, the CDR3 is TGCGCCAGCAGCTTGGCGGGAGGGCTCACCGAGCAGTACTTC.

Notes on this clonotype: One end of the junction is discordant with germline, which a read error may explain. The rearrangement joins TRBV20-1 to TRBJ2-7, with D perhaps TRBD1 or TRBD2 (5 bases each). The CDR3 has 15 residues. CDR1 is DFQATT and CDR2 is SNEGSKA in the germline V gene (reference sequence). Here the CDR3 DNA reads TGCAGTACTAGGGATTCACAGACAGTCAGCTACGAGCAGTACTTC. Encoded protein: CSTRDSQTVSYEQYF.

The chain recombines TRBV7-2 with TRBJ2-1; 14 positions match TRBD2. The CDR3 loop spans 16 amino acids. Trimming removed 1 base from V and 7 bases from J; junction bases left unmatched: 3. CDR1 and CDR2 (germline): SGHTA, FQGNSA. CDR3 protein: CASSLGGLAGVNEQFF. For the CDR3, the DNA is TGTGCCAGCAGCTTAGGGGGACTAGCGGGAGTGAATGAGCAGTTCTTC.

In this sample, this clonotype turned up a few times. The gene calls are TRBV7-9 and TRBJ1-1; 7 bases are a match to TRBD1. Germline CDR1 SEHNR, CDR2 FQNEAQ (reference sequence). V trimming: 1 base; J trimming: 6 bases; junction bases outside the gene matches: 14. CDR3 length: 17 amino acids. The CDR3 DNA is TGTGCCAGCAGCTTAGTTTTCCCCGACAGGGTCTTAGCTGAAGCTTTCTTT. Its translation: CASSLVFPDRVLAEAFF.

At least ten counts were recorded for this clonotype. This rearrangement joins TRBV5-1 to TRBJ2-7; 7 nucleotides agree with TRBD2. The CDR3 has 14 residues. CDR1 and CDR2 from the germline V gene are SGHRS and YFSETQ. The ends lost 2 bases at V and 1 base at J; junction bases unmatched: 3. Written as DNA, the CDR3 is TGCGCCAGCAGCTTACTAGCGTCGTCCTACGAGCAGTACTTC. It codes for CASSLLASSYEQYF. Using reference TRBV5-1 and TRBJ2-7 for the parts outside the CDR3, the full variable domain is KAGVTQTPRYLIKTRGQQVTLSCSPISGHRSVSWYQQTPGQGLQFLFEYFSETQRNKGNFPGRFSGRQFSNSRSEMNVSTLELGDSALYLCASSLLASSYEQYFGPGTRLTVT.

This clonotype was seen ten or more times. V is TRBV7-2 and J is TRBJ2-2; 9 bases are a match to TRBD2. Germline trimming cut 1 base from V and 5 bases from J; bases unmatched to any gene: 2. The CDR3 is made up of 15 amino acids. Germline V CDR1 and CDR2: SGHTA, FQGNSA. The CDR3 loop is CASSLDSGRTGELFF. The CDR3 coding sequence is TGTGCCAGCAGCTTAGATAGCGGGAGAACCGGGGAGCTGTTTTTT.

This clonotype was seen repeatedly, ten times or more. The chain couples TRBV6-6 to TRBJ2-1; the match to TRBD2 covers 8 bases. After removal of 6 bases from V and 2 bases from J, the junction contained 6 bases not matched to a gene. The CDR3 has 15 residues. CDR1 MNHNY and CDR2 SVGAGI come from the germline V gene (reference sequence). CDR3 residues: CASSQPGLAYNEQFF. CDR3 DNA: TGTGCCAGCAGCCAACCGGGACTAGCCTACAATGAGCAGTTCTTC.

Remarks on this clonotype: It is likely a read error, because the conserved phenylalanine at the end of the CDR3 is missing. The limits of the CDR3 on the DNA are not certain, so only TCRdb's listed CDR3 is given. The CDR3 sequence is CASSLDLGAVTGEPFL. V and J are TRBV7-6 and TRBJ2-2; the D segment call TRBD1 is taken from the table without a DNA check. Germline V lookup: CDR1 SGHVS, CDR2 FNYEAQ. With termini counted, the CDR3 has 16 amino acids.

This clonotype was seen ten or more times. This sequence joins TRBV24-1 and TRBJ1-5; 7 nucleotides match TRBD1. V shed 4 bases, J shed 5 bases, and the junction held 1 base outside the gene matches. Germline loops: CDR1 KGHDR, CDR2 SFDVKD. This CDR3 comprises 13 residues. The DNA of the CDR3 is TGTGCCACCAGTGACGACAGGGATCAGCCCCAGCATTTT. It specifies CATSDDRDQPQHF.

This clonotype came up a few times. The gene calls are TRBV5-8 and TRBJ1-2; TRBD1 matches at 9 bases. The V gene end was trimmed by 4 bases and the J gene end by 4 bases; junction bases not matched to a gene: 14. CDR3 length: 17 amino acids. CDR1 and CDR2 (germline): SGHTS, YDEGEE. CDR3 region: CASSSRQGGTFGYGYTF. CDR3 DNA sequence: TGTGCCAGCAGCAGCCGACAGGGGGGAACCTTCGGCTATGGCTACACCTTC.

On this clonotype itself: Given the absence of the conserved phenylalanine or tryptophan at the CDR3 end, a read error is likely. The V gene is TRBV7-9, the J gene TRBJ2-7; 8 bases fit TRBD2. CDR3 length equals 15 residues. Per the germline V gene, CDR1 is SEHNR and CDR2 is FQNEAQ (reference sequence). The CDR3 DNA sequence: TGCGCCAGCCGCCAAGCGGGCGGGAGGTCGGGGGAGCAGTACCTC. It encodes CASRQAGGRSGEQYL.

The chain recombines TRBV7-2 with TRBJ2-6; D might be TRBD2 (5 bases). The CDR3 contains 15 residues. Germline assignment: CDR1 SGHTA and CDR2 FQGNSA. The ends were cut back, 3 bases at V and 4 bases at J, with 10 bases in the middle. The CDR3 region is CASSFGISGANVLTF. In nucleotides, the CDR3 is TGTGCCAGCAGCTTCGGGATAAGCGGGGCCAACGTCCTGACTTTC.